The 11 T cell receptor beta chains reported below all come from one sample, sequenced in a study of T-cell memory formation after mild COVID-19. Using its own MiXCR run on the 5' RACE reads, TCRdb lists one record per CDR3 protein. Here the sample spans approximately 340,000 distinct CDR3 sequences, roughly 15% being singletons. The sequencing input was PBMCs or a T cell subset sorted from them (not recorded which). These receptors were obtained from a young man who had mild COVID-19 (a few samples of this study predate the infection). Cell type and time point are not known.

The gene calls are TRBV20-1 and TRBJ2-3; TRBD1 agrees at 9 bases. Germline assignment: CDR1 DFQATT and CDR2 SNEGSKA (reference sequence). The CDR3 has 14 amino acids. V lost 2 bases, J lost 3 bases, and 3 bases stayed unmatched. The CDR3 is CSARPGTGTDTQYF. The CDR3, as DNA: TGCAGTGCTAGACCCGGGACAGGGACAGATACGCAGTATTTT.

This chain connects TRBV18 to TRBJ2-6; D might be TRBD1 (6 bases). This CDR3 comprises 16 residues. Germline V lookup: CDR1 KGHSH, CDR2 LQKENI. The germline V and J ends were trimmed by 6 bases and 2 bases, with 14 bases remaining between them. CDR3 protein: CASSPGVSAGANVLTF. The CDR3 region has the DNA TGTGCCAGCTCCCCAGGGGTATCGGCTGGGGCCAACGTCCTGACTTTC. Combining the CDR3 with reference TRBV18 and TRBJ2-6 gives the whole variable domain NAGVMQNPRHLVRRRGQEARLRCSPMKGHSHVYWYRQLPEEGLKFMVYLQKENIIDESGMPKERFSAEFPKEGPSILRIQQVVRGDSAAYFCASSPGVSAGANVLTFGAGSRLTVL.

This clonotype was recorded once. This chain links TRBV19 with TRBJ2-5, with a tentative D call TRBD1 (6 bases). The germline gives CDR1 LNHDA, CDR2 SQIVND (reference sequence). Trimming cost V 4 bases and J 6 bases, with 15 bases left between them. CDR3 length: 14 amino acids. The DNA for the CDR3 is TGTGCCAGTAGTACAGGGGACATACGGAAGACCCAGTACTTC. It encodes CASSTGDIRKTQYF.

This clonotype was seen a handful of times. The chain uses TRBV20-1 and TRBJ2-1; 9 nucleotides align to TRBD2. V dropped 3 bases and J dropped 5; count of bases not matched to a gene: 11. Germline CDR1 reads DFQATT; CDR2 reads SNEGSKA (reference sequence). The CDR3 consists of 16 residues. CDR3 in DNA: TGCAGTGCTAGTAAGGTAGCGGGGGCCTATAACAATGAGCAGTTCTTC. This translates into CSASKVAGAYNNEQFF.

The V gene is TRBV5-1, the J gene TRBJ2-7; D perhaps matches TRBD2 (6 bases). The CDR3 covers 14 residues. Germline assignment: CDR1 SGHRS and CDR2 YFSETQ. V was trimmed by 2 bases and J by 5 bases, leaving 14 bases between them. The CDR3 loop is CASSFGGTGDEQYV. The DNA for the CDR3 is TGCGCCAGCAGCTTCGGGGGAACGGGGGACGAGCAGTACGTC.

The chain uses TRBV3-1 and TRBJ1-1, with 7 bases fitting TRBD1. CDR1 is LGHDT, CDR2 YNNKEL, per germline (reference sequence). V lost 5 bases to trimming and J lost 1 base; unmatched junction nucleotides: 4. This CDR3 is 14 amino acids long. The CDR3 region is CASSSWDRNTEAFF. In nucleotides, the CDR3 is TGTGCCAGCAGCAGCTGGGACAGGAACACTGAAGCTTTCTTT.

This chain links TRBV25-1 with TRBJ2-7; the D gene could be TRBD1 or TRBD2 (5 bases each). V was clipped by 4 bases and J by 6 bases, with 16 bases between them. Germline V lookup: CDR1 MGHDK, CDR2 SYGVNS. The CDR3 consists of 14 residues. CDR3 loop: CASSGTGTSGEQYF. Here the CDR3 DNA reads TGTGCCAGCAGTGGTACCGGGACGTCGGGCGAGCAGTACTTC.

The V gene is TRBV6-1, the J gene TRBJ1-5; D remains ambiguous. This CDR3 has 15 residues. V was clipped by 2 bases and J by 5 bases, with 13 bases between them. Germline lookup yields CDR1 MNHNS and CDR2 SASEGT. CDR3 DNA: TGTGCCAGCAGTGAAATGGTGACGGAGCATCAGCCCCAGCATTTT. Its protein product is CASSEMVTEHQPQHF.

V and J are TRBV7-2 and TRBJ2-1, with D possibly matching TRBD2 (6 bases). The V end was cut by 3 bases, the J end by 4 bases, with 13 bases between. The V gene's germline CDR1 is SGHTA and CDR2 FQGNSA. CDR3 length equals 15 residues. The CDR3: CASSLGRWAYNEQFF. DNA for the CDR3: TGTGCCAGCAGCTTGGGGAGGTGGGCTTACAATGAGCAGTTCTTC.

This sequence joins TRBV4-1 and TRBJ1-2; D not certain. V dropped 6 bases and J dropped 5 bases, with 13 bases sitting between them. Germline values: CDR1 MGHRA, CDR2 YSYEKL. CDR3 size: 13 residues. The CDR3 region is CASSQPRDYGYTF. DNA for the CDR3: TGCGCCAGCAGTCAACCAAGGGATTATGGCTACACCTTC.

The rearrangement joins TRBV7-6 to TRBJ1-1; possible D gene TRBD1, 5 bases. This CDR3 comprises 16 residues. From germline, CDR1 is SGHVS and CDR2 FNYEAQ. Trimming cost V 4 bases and J 5 bases, with 20 bases left between them. The CDR3 DNA is TGTGCCAGCAGCTCCTTCACGGGGCAGGGAGGGACTGAAGCTTTCTTT. This gives the protein CASSSFTGQGGTEAFF.